This T cell receptor beta chain was recovered during a study of blood T cell repertoires in COVID-19 (dated by TCRdb to between 2020 and 2021). For context, the study as a whole: Samples from collaborators originated in the United States, Italy and Spain and spanned both the acute and convalescent phases of COVID-19. The prospective study material was composed of cDNA or gDNA derived from T cells, B-cell-depleted T cells, or PBMCs. The dataset comprised deeply sampled blood TCRbeta repertoires from subjects exposed to, actively infected with, or recovered from COVID-19. The repertoires were made available in a free public database intended to serve as a resource for research on the immune response to SARS-CoV-2. Samples were obtained from the ongoing ImmuneRACE study (first 160 participants) and from 1,254 subjects provided by 6 global collaborators. The sample metadata nearly always contained a de-identified subject ID, COVID-19 status, age in years and sex. HLA class I and class II types, where available, came from metadata supplied by the sample provider rather than from assay-based typing. Results the study describes overall, beyond this receptor: The amount of clinical and demographic metadata varied by source and participant and was provided uncurated.

The immunoSEQ Assay, a bias-controlled multiplex PCR, was used to amplify TCRbeta CDR3 regions from genomic DNA. Processing in the source paper ran as follows. The number of nucleated cells in each sample was estimated from the amplification of reference gene primers within the assay. To quantify the absolute abundance of each unique TCRbeta CDR3 rearrangement, sequence reads were collapsed and filtered. For each sample, productive Simpson clonality was calculated as the square root of Simpson's diversity index over productive rearrangements. The source is immuneACCESS, and TCRdb retained only in-frame sequences with V and J called. Part of the clones is not carried over; for the studies checked, unresolved V genes explain less than half of this, and the remainder is unexplained. V, J and clone size are taken as reported in that table, and D and trimming were inferred from the DNA itself. Counted in this sample were 150,000 to 250,000 clones; 75% to 85% of them appeared once. The ten largest clones add up to 5.5% to 7% of the sample.

Worth noting for this clone: Its antigen is unknown. No base quality information exists; no much larger clone differs at one position.

In Seattle, one collaborating source enrolled patients while the infection was active and tracked those patients longitudinally over the course of disease. The collaborating institutions used their own protocols to collect whole blood in K2EDTA tubes. For TCRbeta analysis, collaborators shipped samples as frozen whole blood, isolated PBMCs, or DNA extracted from either of those sample types. The TCR was taken from a woman in her forties with COVID-19, enrolled during active disease. Sequencing used peripheral blood.

The nucleotide sequence reads TGTGCCAGCAGAGGACAGACCGCTAATGAAAAACTGTTTTTT. Its protein product is CASRGQTANEKLFF. The V gene is TRBV2 and the J gene is TRBJ1-4; the D gene is perhaps TRBD1, on 6 matching bases. From the germline V gene, CDR1 is SNHLY and CDR2 is FYNNEI. V is reduced by 6 bases and J by 3 bases, leaving a spacing of 11 bases between them. From the cysteine up to the phenylalanine, the CDR3 has a length of 14 residues. Of all the DNA, just the CDR3 is kept, 42 bases in frame from base 1.